The 4 T cell receptor beta chains reported below all come from one sample, sequenced in a study of cytomegalovirus exposure and HLA in healthy donors. PCR employed 60 Vbeta and 13 Jbeta primers. Measured with immunoSEQ multiplex PCR; TCRdb has only the in-frame clones, and not every one. This table holds about 160,000 clones, about 72% found once. The specimen sequenced was PBMCs. Receptor source: a man aged 55 to 69 in good health and CMV-seronegative.

V usage is TRBV9 and J usage is TRBJ2-3; 10 bases align to TRBD2. The CDR3 length is 16 residues. Trimming cost V 0 bases and J 3 bases; bases outside gene matches: 4. Germline CDR1 and CDR2: SGDLS and YYNGEE. CDR3 DNA sequence: TGTGCCAGCAGCGTAGGGCTAGCGGGAGTGACAGATACGCAGTATTTT. Its protein product is CASSVGLAGVTDTQYF.

The chain is built from TRBV6-5 and TRBJ1-1, with D perhaps matching TRBD1 (6 bases). From germline, CDR1 is MNHEY and CDR2 SVGAGI. Trimming removed 7 bases from V and 2 bases from J, with 14 bases in between. This CDR3 contains 14 residues. The CDR3 reads CASTSDRRNTEAFF. The CDR3 coding sequence is TGTGCCAGCACTTCCGACAGGCGTAACACTGAAGCTTTCTTT.

The J gene is TRBJ2-7, the V gene TRBV20-1; D perhaps matches TRBD1 (6 bases). V lost 8 bases, J lost 5 bases, and 13 bases lay in between. The CDR3 spans 11 residues. CDR1 DFQATT and CDR2 SNEGSKA come from the germline V gene (reference sequence). The DNA of the CDR3 is TGCAGTCCCTTAGGGGGAAACGAGCAGTACTTC. It is translated as CSPLGGNEQYF.

The V call is TRBV6-5, the J call TRBJ2-7; the D is unclear. The CDR3 consists of 12 residues. The germline V gene encodes CDR1 MNHEY and CDR2 SVGAGI. The ends were cut back, 4 bases at V and 5 bases at J, with 9 bases in the middle. The CDR3 DNA reads TGTGCCAGCAGTTTGTTTCGGGACGAGCAGTACTTC. This codes for CASSLFRDEQYF.